This entry describes one T cell receptor (beta chain). This entry belongs to a study of blood T cell repertoires in COVID-19. As for the study in general: Samples came from the United States, Italy and Spain, spanning acute and convalescent COVID-19. PBMCs, B-cell-depleted T cells, or T cells provided the cDNA or gDNA that made up the material.

Germline CDR1 is MNHEY and CDR2 is SVGAGI. This CDR3 has 16 amino acids. The V and J ends lost 2 bases and 0 bases respectively, with 8 bases between them. Methods used by the authors: Estimates of nucleated cell counts were drawn from the amplification of reference gene primers. Clones were sequenced by immunoSEQ multiplex PCR, and TCRdb holds only the in-frame ones, with some missing. V and J calls and clone size are copied from that table; D and trimming were computed from the DNA. The table lists over 100,000 clones, around 81% of them singletons, with approximately 4.3% in the top ten. The sample taken for sequencing was peripheral blood. The sequence came from a human donor in a cohort sampled during active or convalescent COVID-19. The chain employs TRBV6-5 and TRBJ1-6; D remains ambiguous. CDR3 sequence reads: CASSYRESSYNSPLHF. The CDR3 region has the DNA TGTGCCAGCAGTTACCGGGAAAGCTCCTATAATTCACCCCTCCACTTT.